Each of the 18 T cell receptor beta chains below was sequenced from the same sample in a study of CD8+ T cells in alopecia areata. cDNA reverse transcribed from extracted RNA served as the sequencing template. Only in-frame clones appear in the TCRdb table, and some are missing; sequencing was by immunoSEQ multiplex PCR. The sample records some 100,000 clones, roughly 47% being singletons. Specified treatment: oral pan-JAK inhibitor, 5-10 mg twice daily. The sample in question was CD8+ T cells sorted from blood, obtained at week 24, from a patient treated with tofacitinib. The receptors come from a human donor with alopecia areata.

This chain links TRBV7-2 with TRBJ1-3; D not certain. Trimming took off 5 bases at V and 3 bases at J, with 17 bases between the two ends. The CDR3 consists of 16 residues. Germline CDR1 is SGHTA and CDR2 is FQGNSA. DNA of the CDR3: TGTGCCAGCAGCGCACACCCGACCGCGGTTGGAAACACCATATATTTT. It is translated as CASSAHPTAVGNTIYF.

This clone was recorded many times. The J gene is TRBJ2-7, the V gene TRBV13; 7 bases match TRBD1. The germline gives CDR1 PRHDT, CDR2 FYEKMQ (reference sequence). The CDR3 runs 15 residues. J was trimmed by 5 bases and V by 5 bases; bases with no gene match: 12. The CDR3 DNA sequence: TGTGCCAGCAGCACTACAGACAGGGCAAGGAACGAGCAGTACTTC. It specifies CASSTTDRARNEQYF.

This rearrangement joins TRBV25-1 to TRBJ2-3, with TRBD2 matching over 8 bases. CDR3 size: 13 residues. The junction had 2 bases not matched to a gene; V was cut back by 5 bases and J by 4 bases. Germline values: CDR1 MGHDK, CDR2 SYGVNS. CDR3 in amino acids: CASSSGSADTQYF. In DNA, the CDR3 is TGTGCCAGCAGTAGCGGGAGCGCAGATACGCAGTATTTT.

This chain uses TRBV2 with TRBJ2-1; 13 bases are a match to TRBD2. After removal of 6 bases from V and 8 bases from J, the junction contained 13 bases not matched to a gene. The CDR3 has 17 residues. Germline CDR1 SNHLY, CDR2 FYNNEI. The DNA of the CDR3 is TGTGCCAGCAGAGCTAGCCGGACTAGCGGGAGAATCCATGAGCAGTTCTTC. It encodes CASRASRTSGRIHEQFF.

V and J are TRBV15 and TRBJ2-5, with 7 bases identical to TRBD2. The CDR3 totals 16 residues. Germline V CDR1 and CDR2: LNHNV, YYDKDF (reference sequence). V lost 1 base and J lost 5; bases outside the gene matches: 10. The CDR3 sequence is CATSRAAGRDSETQYF. CDR3 nucleotide sequence: TGTGCCACCAGCAGAGCTGCAGGGAGGGATTCGGAGACCCAGTACTTC.

The DNA of the CDR3 is TGTGCCAGCTCACCACCGGACAGGGCGGTCTACGAGCAGTACTTC. Translating gives CASSPPDRAVYEQYF. The chain uses TRBV18 and TRBJ2-7, with 8 bases lining up with TRBD1. The trim removed 0 bases at V and 3 bases at J, leaving 4 bases unmatched. Per germline, CDR1 KGHSH and CDR2 LQKENI. There are 15 residues in the CDR3.

The chain combines TRBV4-1 with TRBJ2-5; D is perhaps TRBD1 or TRBD2 (5 bases each). The germline CDR1 and CDR2 sequences are MGHRA and YSYEKL. This CDR3 comprises 16 residues. The V end was cut by 0 bases, the J end by 2 bases, with 13 bases between. The CDR3 region has the DNA TGCGCCAGCAGCCAAGAATGGGGACCACCTCAAGAGACCCAGTACTTC. This translates into CASSQEWGPPQETQYF.

The chain has TRBV14 and TRBJ2-1, with 9 bases matching TRBD2. The CDR3 is 17 amino acids. With V trimmed by 0 bases and J by 0 bases, 3 bases remained unmatched. Germline V CDR1 and CDR2: SGHDN, FVKESK. CDR3 protein: CASSQDGSGSSYNEQFF. In DNA form, the CDR3 reads TGTGCCAGCAGCCAAGATGGTAGCGGGAGCTCCTACAATGAGCAGTTCTTC. Full variable domain (rest looked up from reference TRBV14 and TRBJ2-1): EAGVTQFPSHSVIEKGQTVTLRCDPISGHDNLYWYRRVMGKEIKFLLHFVKESKQDESGMPNNRFLAERTGGTYSTLKVQPAELEDSGVYFCASSQDGSGSSYNEQFFGPGTRLTVL.

CDR3 sequence: CASSRRDGQRSSGANVLTF. CDR3 nucleotide sequence: TGTGCCAGCAGCCGCCGGGACGGACAGAGAAGCTCTGGGGCCAACGTCCTGACTTTC. The J gene is TRBJ2-6, the V gene TRBV5-6; D perhaps matches TRBD1 (6 bases). CDR1 and CDR2 (germline): SGHDT, YYEEEE. CDR3 length: 19 residues. Deletions cut 4 bases from V and 0 bases from J, with 20 bases between.

The chain is built from TRBV9 and TRBJ2-2; D is uncertain. Germline CDR1 SGDLS, CDR2 YYNGEE. V was shortened by 0 bases and J by 0 bases, with 12 bases between the two germline ends. This CDR3 has 17 residues. CDR3 DNA sequence: TGTGCCAGCAGCGTAGTAGCTTTCCCCGCGAACACCGGGGAGCTGTTTTTT. Encoded protein: CASSVVAFPANTGELFF.

The CDR3 bases are TGCAGCGCGGGCGGGGGGGACAAAAACATTCAGTACTTC. This gives the protein CSAGGGDKNIQYF. The chain carries TRBV29-1 and TRBJ2-4; 9 bases line up with TRBD2. V was pared by 7 bases and J by 3 bases, with 4 bases of the junction left unmatched. The CDR3 is 13 amino acids. CDR1 SQVTM and CDR2 ANQGSEA come from the germline V gene.

The chain is built from TRBV5-4 and TRBJ2-3; tentatively, D is TRBD2 (6 bases). Trimming left V 2 bases short and J 4 bases short, with 14 bases between. The CDR3 runs 15 residues. CDR1 is SGHNT and CDR2 is YYREEE in the germline V gene (reference sequence). CDR3 sequence: CASSFAGRSADTQYF. The CDR3 nucleotides read TGTGCCAGCAGCTTTGCGGGACGGTCGGCAGATACGCAGTATTTT.

A few counts support this clone. V usage is TRBV29-1 and J usage is TRBJ2-5; 10 nucleotides match TRBD2. Trimming removed 6 bases from V and 3 bases from J; junction bases left unmatched: 10. Germline V CDR1 and CDR2: SQVTM, ANQGSEA. This CDR3 spans 15 amino acids. The CDR3 loop is CSVPRLAGVEETQYF. Here the CDR3 DNA reads TGCAGCGTGCCCCGGCTAGCGGGAGTTGAAGAGACCCAGTACTTC.

This clone was detected only once. The chain joins TRBV7-6 to TRBJ2-7; no clear D. The germline V and J ends were trimmed by 1 base and 3 bases, with 7 bases remaining between them. This CDR3 comprises 13 residues. The germline CDR1 and CDR2 sequences are SGHVS and FNYEAQ. In DNA form, the CDR3 reads TGTGCCAGCAGCTTAGGTGTCAGCTACGAGCAGTACTTC. This translates into CASSLGVSYEQYF.

This rearrangement joins TRBV19 to TRBJ2-1, with 8 positions matching TRBD2. V trimming: 7 bases; J trimming: 4 bases; junction bases outside the gene matches: 9. The CDR3 loop spans 15 amino acids. CDR1 LNHDA and CDR2 SQIVND come from the germline V gene (reference sequence). DNA for the CDR3: TGTGCCAGTACCTTGAGTAGCGGGGCATACAATGAGCAGTTCTTC. The encoded protein is CASTLSSGAYNEQFF.

The sample holds one count of this clone. V and J are TRBV11-3 and TRBJ2-7; 10 nucleotides align to TRBD2. Germline-derived CDR1 and CDR2 are SGHNT and YENEEA. This CDR3 region has 14 residues. V trimming: 4 bases; J trimming: 6 bases; junction bases outside the gene matches: 6. The CDR3 region has the DNA TGTGCCAGCAGCTCTAGCGGGAGCCCCCTCGAGCAGTACTTC. It yields the protein CASSSSGSPLEQYF.

This clone was counted between two and nine times. The gene calls are TRBV29-1 and TRBJ2-2; 8 bases fit TRBD1. Germline assignment: CDR1 SQVTM and CDR2 ANQGSEA. The V gene end was trimmed by 6 bases and the J gene end by 0 bases; junction bases not matched to a gene: 12. The CDR3 is made up of 17 amino acids. For the CDR3, the DNA is TGCAGCGTCCTCGACAGGGACAGGCAAACGAACACCGGGGAGCTGTTTTTT. Translating gives CSVLDRDRQTNTGELFF.

This clone was seen more than once but under ten times. The rearrangement uses TRBV29-1 and TRBJ2-1; D uncertain. This CDR3 spans 11 amino acids. Trimming took 8 bases from V and 1 from J, leaving 6 bases between them. CDR1 SQVTM and CDR2 ANQGSEA come from the germline V gene. The CDR3 DNA sequence: TGCAGCATTCGATCCTACAATGAGCAGTTCTTC. This gives the protein CSIRSYNEQFF.